A single sample is the source of the 13 T cell receptor beta chains below, sequenced in a study of T cell responses to AZD1222 COVID-19 vaccine. Some clones are missing from TCRdb's copy, which holds only in-frame ones; the method was immunoSEQ multiplex PCR. The sample includes about 120,000 clones, 70% to 90% of them seen just once. Sequenced material: peripheral blood, taken 28 days after the second AZD1222 dose. The receptors were sampled from an adult who received the AZD1222 COVID-19 vaccine.

V is TRBV3-1 (or the pseudogene TRBV3-2) and J is TRBJ1-5, with D unclear. The CDR3 consists of 15 residues. V was trimmed by 0 bases and J by 4 bases, leaving 10 bases between them. The germline CDR1 and CDR2 sequences are LGHDT and YNNKEL (reference sequence). This CDR3 is CASSQDSSGNQPQHF. In nucleotides, the CDR3 is TGTGCCAGCAGCCAAGATTCTTCCGGAAATCAGCCCCAGCATTTT.

This chain connects TRBV6-2 or TRBV6-3 to TRBJ1-1; D is unclear. CDR3 length: 13 amino acids. Trimming removed 4 bases from V and 1 base from J, with 7 bases in between. Germline V lookup: CDR1 MNHEY, CDR2 SVGEGT. CDR3 sequence: CASSSQKNTEAFF. The DNA of the CDR3 is TGTGCCAGCAGTTCTCAGAAGAACACTGAAGCTTTCTTT.

The chain carries TRBV5-4 and TRBJ1-2; 9 bases align to TRBD1. The germline V gene encodes CDR1 SGHNT and CDR2 YYREEE (reference sequence). This CDR3 is 14 amino acids long. J lost 4 bases, V lost 2 bases, and 3 bases had no gene match. The CDR3, as DNA: TGTGCCAGCAGCTTCGGACAGGGGAGCTATGGCTACACCTTC. Its translation: CASSFGQGSYGYTF. The full variable domain, in which reference TRBV5-4 and TRBJ1-2 provide the parts outside the CDR3, is ETGVTQSPTHLIKTRGQQVTLRCSSQSGHNTVSWYQQALGQGPQFIFQYYREEENGRGNFPPRFSGLQFPNYSSELNVNALELDDSALYLCASSFGQGSYGYTFGSGTRLTVV.

V usage is TRBV19 and J usage is TRBJ1-1; possible D gene TRBD1, 5 bases. Trimming cost V 5 bases and J 0 bases, with 13 bases left between them. CDR1 and CDR2 (germline): LNHDA, SQIVND (reference sequence). The CDR3 is made up of 15 amino acids. The CDR3, as DNA: TGTGCCAGTAGTGCCCATTGGGGGGTGAACACTGAAGCTTTCTTT. This translates into CASSAHWGVNTEAFF.

The rearrangement joins TRBV2 to TRBJ1-2; no clear D gene. The CDR3 sequence is 13 residues long. CDR1 is SNHLY and CDR2 is FYNNEI in the germline V gene. V lost 5 bases and J lost 3, with 10 bases in between. CDR3 bases: TGTGCCAGCAGTCGGTCAGGAGACTATGGCTACACCTTC. Translation gives CASSRSGDYGYTF.

In DNA form, the CDR3 reads TGTGCCAGCAGCAACACAGGGGACTCTGGGGCCAACGTCCTGACTTTC. Encoded protein: CASSNTGDSGANVLTF. This rearrangement joins TRBV7-3 to TRBJ2-6, with TRBD1 identical over 7 bases. The CDR3 consists of 16 residues. In germline, CDR1 is SGHTA, CDR2 FQGTGA. Trimming took 5 bases from V and 0 from J; bases not matched to a gene: 4.

CDR3 region: CASRRTSGGPVDTQYF. The CDR3 DNA reads as TGCGCCAGCAGAAGGACTAGCGGGGGGCCGGTGGATACGCAGTATTTT. V gene TRBV5-1 combines with J gene TRBJ2-3, with 14 nucleotides matching TRBD2. Losses at the gene ends were 5 bases for V and 6 bases for J; bases not matched to a gene: 8. The CDR3 loop spans 16 amino acids. Per the germline V gene, CDR1 is SGHRS and CDR2 is YFSETQ.

As regards this clone: A much larger clone differs from this one at a single base, so this may be a read error. Different DNA sequences within this sample yield the same CDR3. The V and J genes are TRBV4-1 and TRBJ2-2; D is uncertain. The CDR3 consists of 17 residues. The V gene lost 3 bases and the J gene lost 0 bases, with 14 bases spanning the gap. Germline loops: CDR1 MGHRA, CDR2 YSYEKL. CDR3 DNA: TGCGCCAGCAGCCAGGAGTTCGGTGACGCGAACACCGGGGAGCTGTTTTTT. This encodes CASSQEFGDANTGELFF.

This chain connects TRBV7-9 to TRBJ1-6; 7 bases align to TRBD1. The CDR3 spans 19 residues. Germline V CDR1 and CDR2: SEHNR, FQNEAQ (reference sequence). V shed 2 bases and J 0 bases; nucleotides not matched to a gene: 10. As DNA, the CDR3 is TGTGCCAGCAGCTTAACAAAGGGGGCCATCAACTCCTATAATTCACCCCTCCACTTT. Its translation is CASSLTKGAINSYNSPLHF.

The table lists this clone with a count of one. The V call is TRBV19, the J call TRBJ2-2; tentatively, D is TRBD2 (5 bases). The CDR3 spans 15 residues. The V end was cut by 3 bases, the J end by 5 bases, with 13 bases between. CDR1 is LNHDA and CDR2 is SQIVND in the germline V gene (reference sequence). DNA for the CDR3: TGTGCCAGTAGTATCCGGACTTCCCCAACCGGGGAGCTGTTTTTT. It encodes CASSIRTSPTGELFF. The variable domain in full, completed from reference TRBV19 and TRBJ2-2, reads DGGITQSPKYLFRKEGQNVTLSCEQNLNHDAMYWYRQDPGQGLRLIYYSQIVNDFQKGDIAEGYSVSREKKESFPLTVTSAQKNPTAFYLCASSIRTSPTGELFFGEGSRLTVL.

The CDR3 nucleotides read TGCGCCAGCAGCCAAGATAGCCAGGGGCAGCCCCAGCATTTT. This encodes CASSQDSQGQPQHF. The rearrangement joins TRBV4-3 to TRBJ1-5, with TRBD1 as a possible D gene (6 bases). This CDR3 is 14 amino acids long. CDR1 and CDR2 (germline): LGHNA, YSLEER. V lost 0 bases and J 7 bases, leaving 10 bases between the germline ends.

The chain uses TRBV28 and TRBJ1-2; perhaps TRBD1 as D (5 bases). Germline V gene lookup returns CDR1 MDHEN and CDR2 SYDVKM. Trimming took off 2 bases at V and 9 bases at J, with 16 bases between the two ends. The length of the CDR3 is 14 residues. The CDR3 protein is CASSLIPQQGRYTF. The CDR3 nucleotides are TGTGCCAGCAGTTTAATCCCCCAGCAGGGACGCTACACCTTC.

The CDR3 protein is CAWSVGMVLAGTQYF. The CDR3 region has the DNA TGTGCCTGGAGTGTAGGAATGGTACTAGCGGGAACCCAGTACTTC. V gene TRBV30 combines with J gene TRBJ2-5; TRBD2 agrees at 10 bases. CDR3 length: 15 amino acids. Germline CDR1 reads GTSNPN; CDR2 reads SVGIG (reference sequence). V trimming: 0 bases; J trimming: 8 bases; junction bases outside the gene matches: 9.